Below are 32 T cell receptor beta chains sequenced from a single sample in a study of blood T cell repertoires in COVID-19. The repertoire was sequenced with immunoSEQ multiplex PCR; TCRdb's copy has only in-frame clones and lacks some. The sample holds 30,000 to 40,000 clones, 74% seen once. Material for sequencing was peripheral blood. Source of these receptors: a man aged 70 or older with COVID-19, enrolled during active disease.

In its sample, this clone was seen a few times. This chain connects TRBV11-3 to TRBJ2-1; D is possibly TRBD2 (6 bases). The CDR3 consists of 14 residues. Germline CDR1 is SGHNT and CDR2 is YENEEA. V lost 5 bases and J 8 bases, leaving 16 bases between the germline ends. The CDR3 sequence: CASSPSEGLDEQFF. The CDR3, as DNA: TGTGCCAGCAGCCCATCGGAGGGCCTCGATGAGCAGTTCTTC.

V usage is TRBV7-2 and J usage is TRBJ2-7; 8 nucleotides match TRBD1. Germline V lookup: CDR1 SGHTA, CDR2 FQGNSA. Losses at the gene ends were 5 bases for V and 3 bases for J; bases not matched to a gene: 6. The CDR3 spans 14 residues. CDR3 in amino acids: CASSQGASFYEQYF. The CDR3 DNA is TGTGCCAGCAGCCAGGGGGCGTCATTCTACGAGCAGTACTTC.

This chain uses TRBV18 with TRBJ2-1, with TRBD1 identical over 12 bases. The V and J ends lost 2 bases and 1 base, in that order; junction bases with no gene match: 6. The CDR3 runs 18 residues. Germline-derived CDR1 and CDR2 are KGHSH and LQKENI. CDR3 region: CASSPKTGQGASYNEQFF. The CDR3 DNA sequence: TGTGCCAGCTCACCAAAAACGGGACAGGGGGCTTCCTACAATGAGCAGTTCTTC.

The chain combines TRBV10-2 with TRBJ2-1, with D tentatively TRBD2 (5 bases). Germline assignment: CDR1 WSHSY and CDR2 SAAADI. The ends were cut back, 9 bases at V and 0 bases at J, with 18 bases in the middle. The CDR3 is made up of 16 amino acids. The CDR3 DNA reads TGCGCCAGTCTGCCAAAACTAGACACCTCCTACAATGAGCAGTTCTTC. This codes for CASLPKLDTSYNEQFF.

The chain has TRBV18 and TRBJ1-6; tentative D call: TRBD1 (5 bases). The V end was cut by 2 bases, the J end by 18 bases, with 17 bases between. CDR1 KGHSH and CDR2 LQKENI come from the germline V gene. The CDR3 totals 13 residues. The CDR3 reads CASSPGAYKGPHF. As DNA, the CDR3 is TGTGCCAGCTCACCAGGGGCCTATAAGGGGCCCCACTTT.

V usage is TRBV6-5 and J usage is TRBJ1-3; the match to TRBD1 covers 9 bases. Germline trimming cut 5 bases from V and 9 bases from J; bases unmatched to any gene: 8. This CDR3 is built from 14 residues. Germline assignment: CDR1 MNHEY and CDR2 SVGAGI. The CDR3 protein is CASSTGTGLGTIYF. In DNA, the CDR3 is TGTGCCAGCAGTACCGGGACAGGGTTGGGCACCATATATTTT.

The V and J genes are TRBV21-1 and TRBJ2-7; no DNA check was done on the table's D call, TRBD1. TRBV21-1 is flagged as a pseudogene. The CDR3 consists of 15 residues. CDR3 nucleotides: TGTGCCAGCCGCTCGACAGGACCGGCCCCCTACGAGCAGTACTTC. The encoded protein is CASRSTGPAPYEQYF.

The chain recombines TRBV10-3 with TRBJ2-3; 13 bases match TRBD2. V was pared by 6 bases and J by 14 bases, with 11 bases of the junction left unmatched. The CDR3 sequence is 14 residues long. The germline V gene has CDR1 ENHRY and CDR2 SYGVKD. CDR3 in amino acids: CAIRLAGGPEGMYF. CDR3 nucleotides: TGTGCCATCAGACTAGCGGGAGGGCCGGAAGGGATGTATTTT.

The V gene is TRBV24-1, the J gene TRBJ2-3; no clear D gene. From germline, CDR1 is KGHDR and CDR2 SFDVKD. This CDR3 contains 14 residues. Trimming took 5 bases from V and 0 from J, leaving 8 bases between them. This CDR3 reads CATSGSTSTDTQYF. CDR3 nucleotides: TGTGCCACCAGTGGTTCCACTAGCACAGATACGCAGTATTTT.

V is TRBV7-9 and J is TRBJ2-7, with a possible D match to TRBD1 (6 bases). Trimming removed 5 bases from V and 2 bases from J, with 10 bases in between. The germline V gene encodes CDR1 SEHNR and CDR2 FQNEAQ (reference sequence). CDR3 size: 13 residues. The CDR3 protein is CASSRTETYEQYF. The CDR3 DNA reads as TGTGCCAGCAGCCGGACAGAAACCTACGAGCAGTACTTC.

This CDR3 is CASSLPRAYTDTQYF. CDR3 DNA: TGTGCCAGCAGCCTTCCCCGAGCGTACACAGATACGCAGTATTTT. This chain uses TRBV11-2 with TRBJ2-3, with D unresolved. The CDR3 consists of 15 residues. Looked up from germline, CDR1 is SGHAT and CDR2 is FQNNGV. The V end lost 5 bases, the J end lost 2 bases, and 14 bases lay between the germline ends.

This clone was found once. The chain uses TRBV6-5 and TRBJ2-3; perhaps TRBD1 as D (6 bases). This CDR3 spans 14 amino acids. The germline V gene encodes CDR1 MNHEY and CDR2 SVGAGI. V gave up 0 bases and J gave up 3 bases, with 7 bases separating them. CDR3 in DNA: TGTGCCAGCAGTTACTCGAGGGGGACAGATACGCAGTATTTT. Its translation is CASSYSRGTDTQYF.

The chain carries TRBV18 and TRBJ1-3; D is possibly TRBD1 (5 bases). Germline CDR1 reads KGHSH; CDR2 reads LQKENI. The CDR3 consists of 16 residues. V was pared by 5 bases and J by 0 bases, with 14 bases between. The DNA for the CDR3 is TGTGCCAGCTCAGCCCGGGACTCTAGCTCTGGAAACACCATATATTTT. Amino acids: CASSARDSSSGNTIYF.

The rearrangement uses TRBV2 and TRBJ1-2, with a possible D match to TRBD1 (5 bases). Germline V CDR1 and CDR2: SNHLY, FYNNEI. This CDR3 has 13 residues. Trimming cost V 4 bases and J 4 bases, with 10 bases left between them. CDR3 DNA sequence: TGTGCCAGCAGTGGGGACTGGGGCTATGGCTACACCTTC. Translation: CASSGDWGYGYTF.

This clone was recorded a few times. V and J are TRBV18 and TRBJ2-1; 7 bases match TRBD2. Germline V gene data show CDR1 as KGHSH and CDR2 as LQKENI. The CDR3 consists of 15 residues. Trimming removed 3 bases from V and 4 bases from J; junction bases left unmatched: 6. The DNA of the CDR3 is TGTGCCAGCTCACCCTCAGCGGGGCTATACAATGAGCAGTTCTTC. It translates to CASSPSAGLYNEQFF. Filled out from reference TRBV18 and TRBJ2-1, the complete variable domain reads NAGVMQNPRHLVRRRGQEARLRCSPMKGHSHVYWYRQLPEEGLKFMVYLQKENIIDESGMPKERFSAEFPKEGPSILRIQQVVRGDSAAYFCASSPSAGLYNEQFFGPGTRLTVL.

The chain employs TRBV2 and TRBJ1-2; D gene ambiguous. The CDR3 totals 13 residues. The V and J ends lost 1 base and 4 bases respectively, with 7 bases between them. Germline CDR1 SNHLY, CDR2 FYNNEI. DNA of the CDR3: TGTGCCAGCAGTGAAGTTTCGTTCTATGGCTACACCTTC. This encodes CASSEVSFYGYTF.

This chain uses TRBV30 with TRBJ1-5, with 9 bases that match TRBD1. V was pared by 2 bases and J by 7 bases, with 3 bases of the junction left unmatched. Germline V gene sequence: CDR1 GTSNPN, CDR2 SVGIG (reference sequence). The CDR3 is 13 amino acids. CDR3 in DNA: TGTGCCTGGAGTACAGGGGGCGAGCAGCCCCAGCATTTT. Protein sequence: CAWSTGGEQPQHF.

This clone came up a few times. The rearrangement links TRBV20-1 to TRBJ2-1; D is perhaps TRBD2 (6 bases). Trimming removed 2 bases at V and 8 bases at J, with 7 bases between. This CDR3 region has 11 residues. Germline V CDR1 and CDR2: DFQATT, SNEGSKA (reference sequence). CDR3 loop: CSARRRDEQFF. CDR3 coding DNA: TGCAGTGCTAGAAGGAGGGATGAGCAGTTCTTC.

This clone occurred once. The chain uses TRBV7-3 and TRBJ1-2; 9 nucleotides agree with TRBD1. This CDR3 comprises 14 residues. Germline-derived CDR1 and CDR2 are SGHTA and FQGTGA. V shed 4 bases and J 2 bases; nucleotides not matched to a gene: 2. The CDR3 bases are TGTGCCAGCAGCTCCGGGACAGGGAACTATGGCTACACCTTC. This gives the protein CASSSGTGNYGYTF.

The V and J genes are TRBV6-6 and TRBJ1-5, with D perhaps TRBD1 (5 bases). Trimming pared 7 bases from V and 0 bases from J, leaving 13 bases between. The CDR3 runs to 15 residues. Germline V gives CDR1 MNHNY, CDR2 SVGAGI (reference sequence). The CDR3 bases are TGTGCCAGCACCAACGGGGGATATAGCAATCAGCCCCAGCATTTT. This gives the protein CASTNGGYSNQPQHF.

In its sample, this clone was seen once. V and J are TRBV6-6 and TRBJ2-1; 9 nucleotides line up with TRBD1. Germline loops: CDR1 MNHNY, CDR2 SVGAGI (reference sequence). The CDR3 runs 19 residues. V lost 5 bases to trimming and J lost 8 bases; unmatched junction nucleotides: 22. CDR3 nucleotide sequence: TGTGCCAGCAGTCCCCGGCGCTCCGGGACAGGGTTGCCGAGCGATGAGCAGTTCTTC. Its translation is CASSPRRSGTGLPSDEQFF.

The chain joins TRBV28 to TRBJ1-1, with TRBD1 as a possible D gene (5 bases). Trimming took off 6 bases at V and 4 bases at J, with 9 bases between the two ends. Germline-derived CDR1 and CDR2 are MDHEN and SYDVKM. The CDR3 sequence is 12 residues long. The CDR3 sequence is CASSGQVTEAFF. The CDR3 nucleotides read TGTGCCAGCAGCGGACAAGTCACTGAAGCTTTCTTT.

The rearrangement uses TRBV9 and TRBJ2-5, with TRBD2 matching 7 bases. The CDR3 contains 14 residues. CDR1 SGDLS and CDR2 YYNGEE come from the germline V gene. The trim removed 3 bases at V and 1 base at J, leaving 3 bases unmatched. The CDR3 DNA is TGTGCCAGCAGCGATGGGGGGGTCCAAGAGACCCAGTACTTC. It yields the protein CASSDGGVQETQYF. Variable domain in full (rest from reference TRBV9 and TRBJ2-5): DSGVTQTPKHLITATGQRVTLRCSPRSGDLSVYWYQQSLDQGLQFLIQYYNGEERAKGNILERFSAQQFPDLHSELNLSSLELGDSALYFCASSDGGVQETQYFGPGTRLLVL.

The chain links TRBV7-2 to TRBJ1-3; D might be TRBD1 (6 bases). Germline CDR1 and CDR2: SGHTA and FQGNSA. V gave up 2 bases and J gave up 4 bases, with 15 bases separating them. The CDR3 contains 16 residues. The DNA of the CDR3 is TGTGCCAGCAGCTTATGGGCGGGGGCAGGAGGAAACACCATATATTTT. Residues: CASSLWAGAGGNTIYF.

The chain uses TRBV6-5 and TRBJ1-1; possibly TRBD1 for D (6 bases). The ends were cut back, 0 bases at V and 0 bases at J, with 11 bases in the middle. The CDR3 has 16 amino acids. Germline V gene sequence: CDR1 MNHEY, CDR2 SVGAGI. The CDR3 region has the DNA TGTGCCAGCAGTTACTCGGCAGGGGCCATGAACACTGAAGCTTTCTTT. Translation gives CASSYSAGAMNTEAFF.

This clone has more than one count but fewer than ten. The gene calls are TRBV7-2 and TRBJ2-7; 10 nucleotides agree with TRBD2. Germline loops: CDR1 SGHTA, CDR2 FQGNSA. The CDR3 loop spans 15 amino acids. V lost 6 bases to trimming and J lost 4 bases; unmatched junction nucleotides: 9. Here the CDR3 DNA reads TGTGCCAGCAGTATCACACTAGCGGGATTTTACGAGCAGTACTTC. Translation: CASSITLAGFYEQYF.

The chain couples TRBV6-5 to TRBJ2-7; 7 bases match TRBD2. Germline loops: CDR1 MNHEY, CDR2 SVGAGI. V was pared by 6 bases and J by 1 base, with 6 bases of the junction left unmatched. The CDR3 has 14 residues. CDR3 protein: CASSRSGSSYEQYF. The CDR3 bases are TGTGCCAGCAGCCGTAGCGGGTCTTCCTACGAGCAGTACTTC.

The J gene is TRBJ2-1, the V gene TRBV7-9, with D unclear. The CDR3 spans 11 residues. V lost 4 bases and J 8 bases, leaving 6 bases between the germline ends. In germline, CDR1 is SEHNR, CDR2 FQNEAQ (reference sequence). The CDR3 DNA is TGTGCCAGCAGCTCCTCCTATGAGCAGTTCTTC. Its protein product is CASSSSYEQFF.

The chain is built from TRBV10-2 and TRBJ2-1; 11 positions agree with TRBD2. V lost 9 bases to trimming and J lost 4 bases; unmatched junction nucleotides: 5. This CDR3 is built from 14 residues. CDR1 is WSHSY, CDR2 SAAADI, per germline. The CDR3 sequence: CASGTSGLYNEQFF. Here the CDR3 DNA reads TGCGCCAGTGGGACTAGCGGTCTGTACAATGAGCAGTTCTTC.

The chain is built from TRBV4-3 and TRBJ2-1, with 15 bases fitting TRBD2. J was trimmed by 8 bases and V by 4 bases; bases with no gene match: 3. The CDR3 contains 15 residues. The V gene's germline CDR1 is LGHNA and CDR2 YSLEER. Written as DNA, the CDR3 is TGCGCCAGCAGCCCCGGACTAGCGGGGGGGCATGAGCAGTTCTTC. Translated: CASSPGLAGGHEQFF.

The V call is TRBV7-9, the J call TRBJ2-3, with 7 bases aligning to TRBD2. CDR1 and CDR2 from the germline V gene are SEHNR and FQNEAQ (reference sequence). CDR3 size: 16 residues. V shed 5 bases and J 2 bases; nucleotides not matched to a gene: 10. The CDR3 DNA reads TGTGCCAGCAGCCCCCTGTCGGGGGGATTCACAGATACGCAGTATTTT. Protein sequence: CASSPLSGGFTDTQYF. The entire variable domain, with the rest obtained from reference TRBV7-9 and TRBJ2-3, is as follows: DTGVSQNPRHKITKRGQNVTFRCDPISEHNRLYWYRQTLGQGPEFLTYFQNEAQLEKSRLLSDRFSAERPKGSFSTLEIQRTEQGDSAMYLCASSPLSGGFTDTQYFGPGTRLTVL.

This chain links TRBV30 with TRBJ1-6, with a tentative D call TRBD1 (5 bases). This CDR3 is 13 amino acids long. Trimming left V 5 bases short and J 14 bases short, with 19 bases between. Germline loops: CDR1 GTSNPN, CDR2 SVGIG (reference sequence). CDR3 sequence reads: CAWAGGGRGTLHF. Here the CDR3 DNA reads TGTGCCTGGGCCGGGGGGGGACGAGGGACCCTCCACTTT.